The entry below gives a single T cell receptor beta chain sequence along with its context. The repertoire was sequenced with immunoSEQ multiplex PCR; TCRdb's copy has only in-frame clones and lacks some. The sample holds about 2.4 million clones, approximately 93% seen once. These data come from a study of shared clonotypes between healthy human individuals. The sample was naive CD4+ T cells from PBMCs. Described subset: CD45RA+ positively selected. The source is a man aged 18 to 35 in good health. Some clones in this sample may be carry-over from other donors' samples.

The CDR3, as DNA: TGCGCCAGCCAGACTAGCGGGCCCTACCTGCAGTATTTT. Amino acids: CASQTSGPYLQYF. This sequence joins TRBV10-1 and TRBJ2-3; 10 positions agree with TRBD2. The V gene end was trimmed by 8 bases and the J gene end by 11 bases; junction bases not matched to a gene: 10. CDR3 size: 13 residues. Germline V lookup: CDR1 WNHNN, CDR2 SYGVQD (reference sequence).